Below, 15 T cell receptor beta chains from the same sample are listed, as sequenced in a study of OX40 agonist ivuxolimab in advanced cancers. Profiled with immunoSEQ multiplex PCR; TCRdb holds only in-frame clones, not every one. The table lists 84,000 or so clones, around nine tenths of them singletons, with 0.43% in the top ten. The sample here was CD4+ or CD8+ T cells sorted from blood, taken in a trial of the OX40 agonist ivuxolimab. The origin of the receptors is an adult with an advanced solid tumor such as melanoma, head and neck, liver or kidney cancer.

The chain combines TRBV18 with TRBJ1-2; D is unresolved. V was cut by 0 bases and J by 5 bases, with 10 bases left in between. Germline values: CDR1 KGHSH, CDR2 LQKENI. This CDR3 is built from 14 residues. The CDR3 region is CASSPPGPLYGYTF. CDR3 DNA: TGTGCCAGCTCACCACCGGGTCCGTTGTATGGCTACACCTTC.

This clone has only one observation. The chain joins TRBV5-1 to TRBJ1-2; no reliable D call. The length of the CDR3 is 15 residues. Between the trimmed V and J ends, which lost 4 bases and 0 bases, there was a span of 13 bases. CDR1 is SGHRS, CDR2 YFSETQ, per germline. This CDR3 is CASSTGQAPNYGYTF. The CDR3 DNA reads TGCGCCAGCAGCACCGGCCAGGCCCCTAACTATGGCTACACCTTC.

The V call is TRBV11-3, the J call TRBJ2-7; D is undetermined. This CDR3 region has 14 residues. Germline V gives CDR1 SGHNT, CDR2 YENEEA. V lost 3 bases to trimming and J lost 1 base, with 10 bases between them. The CDR3 nucleotides are TGTGCCAGCAGCTTTTATAGCTTATCCTACGAGCAGTACTTC. This codes for CASSFYSLSYEQYF. Filled out from reference TRBV11-3 and TRBJ2-7, the complete variable domain reads EAGVVQSPRYKIIEKKQPVAFWCNPISGHNTLYWYLQNLGQGPELLIRYENEEAVDDSQLPKDRFSAERLKGVDSTLKIQPAELGDSAVYLCASSFYSLSYEQYFGPGTRLTVT.

The J gene is TRBJ2-7, the V gene TRBV29-1; 10 bases line up with TRBD1. The J segment lost 1 base and the V segment lost 5 bases, leaving 5 bases of the junction unmatched. The CDR3 is made up of 14 amino acids. The germline V gene encodes CDR1 SQVTM and CDR2 ANQGSEA. The CDR3 sequence is CSVHPGQGSYEQYF. DNA of the CDR3: TGCAGCGTTCACCCGGGACAGGGGTCCTACGAGCAGTACTTC.

The chain is built from TRBV10-3 and TRBJ2-4; 7 nucleotides match TRBD2. Germline CDR1 reads ENHRY; CDR2 reads SYGVKD. Trimming cost V 3 bases and J 0 bases; bases outside gene matches: 5. The CDR3 loop spans 16 amino acids. The chain's CDR3 is CAISDRLAVAKNIQYF. CDR3 nucleotides: TGTGCCATCAGTGATCGTCTAGCGGTAGCCAAAAACATTCAGTACTTC.

The rearrangement joins TRBV19 to TRBJ1-2, with 7 bases identical to TRBD1. Germline assignment: CDR1 LNHDA and CDR2 SQIVND (reference sequence). CDR3 size: 15 residues. Trimming removed 4 bases from V and 2 bases from J; junction bases left unmatched: 7. CDR3 amino acids: CASSTTGLENYGYTF. The CDR3 nucleotides are TGTGCCAGTAGTACGACAGGGTTAGAGAACTATGGCTACACCTTC. Looking up the rest from reference TRBV19 and TRBJ1-2 gives the full variable domain: DGGITQSPKYLFRKEGQNVTLSCEQNLNHDAMYWYRQDPGQGLRLIYYSQIVNDFQKGDIAEGYSVSREKKESFPLTVTSAQKNPTAFYLCASSTTGLENYGYTFGSGTRLTVV.

The chain is built from TRBV7-2 and TRBJ2-1; 12 bases align to TRBD2. The length of the CDR3 is 17 residues. Per germline, CDR1 SGHTA and CDR2 FQGNSA. Trimming cost V 0 bases and J 7 bases; bases outside gene matches: 7. As DNA, the CDR3 is TGTGCCAGCAGCTTAGCCCCGACTAGCGGGAGAGGGAATGAGCAGTTCTTC. Translation gives CASSLAPTSGRGNEQFF. Together with reference TRBV7-2 and TRBJ2-1, the CDR3 gives the full variable domain: GAGVSQSPSNKVTEKGKDVELRCDPISGHTALYWYRQSLGQGLEFLIYFQGNSAPDKSGLPSDRFSAERTGGSVSTLTIQRTQQEDSAVYLCASSLAPTSGRGNEQFFGPGTRLTVL.

This clone was counted once. This chain connects TRBV5-1 to TRBJ1-6, with a possible D match to TRBD1 (5 bases). V shed 4 bases and J shed 4 bases, with 12 bases lying between them. CDR3 size: 15 residues. Germline values: CDR1 SGHRS, CDR2 YFSETQ. DNA for the CDR3: TGCGCCAGCAGCCGGGACGGAGTTTATAATTCACCCCTCCACTTT. It yields the protein CASSRDGVYNSPLHF.

The CDR3 nucleotides read TGTGCCAGCAGCTGGGACAGGCTGAACACCGGGGAGCTGTTTTTT. Residues: CASSWDRLNTGELFF. The rearrangement uses TRBV6-6 and TRBJ2-2, with TRBD1 matching over 8 bases. J gave up 1 base and V 6 bases, and 4 bases lay outside the gene matches. The V gene's germline CDR1 is MNHNY and CDR2 SVGAGI (reference sequence). The CDR3 loop spans 15 amino acids.

J is TRBJ2-5 and V is TRBV7-9; TRBD2 matches at 12 bases. V gave up 1 base and J gave up 4 bases; unmatched junction bases: 4. Looked up from germline, CDR1 is SEHNR and CDR2 is FQNEAQ (reference sequence). This CDR3 has 16 amino acids. This CDR3 reads CASSLDWTSGIETQYF. In nucleotides, the CDR3 is TGTGCCAGCAGCTTAGATTGGACTAGCGGGATAGAGACCCAGTACTTC.

This chain links TRBV27 with TRBJ2-3; perhaps TRBD1 as D (6 bases). This CDR3 spans 17 amino acids. Per germline, CDR1 MNHEY and CDR2 SMNVEV (reference sequence). V gave up 0 bases and J gave up 0 bases, with 13 bases separating them. The CDR3 coding sequence is TGTGCCAGCAGTTTATCCCCCCAGGGGCTGAGCACAGATACGCAGTATTTT. Amino acid sequence: CASSLSPQGLSTDTQYF.

The rearrangement links TRBV19 to TRBJ2-1; D gene uncertain. V lost 7 bases and J lost 2, with 3 bases in between. The length of the CDR3 is 11 residues. Germline V gene lookup returns CDR1 LNHDA and CDR2 SQIVND (reference sequence). CDR3 sequence reads: CASTAYNEQFF. CDR3 nucleotides: TGTGCCAGTACTGCCTACAATGAGCAGTTCTTC.

The chain joins TRBV6-5 to TRBJ2-7, with 10 bases aligning to TRBD1. V lost 5 bases to trimming and J lost 4 bases; unmatched junction nucleotides: 5. Per the germline V gene, CDR1 is MNHEY and CDR2 is SVGAGI. The CDR3 contains 14 residues. CDR3 sequence reads: CASSQTGGVYEQYF. DNA of the CDR3: TGTGCCAGCAGTCAGACAGGGGGCGTTTACGAGCAGTACTTC.

The V call is TRBV7-9, the J call TRBJ2-7; tentative D call: TRBD1 (5 bases). This CDR3 has 12 amino acids. V lost 11 bases to trimming and J lost 3 bases, with 14 bases between them. The V gene's germline CDR1 is SEHNR and CDR2 FQNEAQ (reference sequence). The CDR3 nucleotides read TGTGCCGCGAAGGGGCTTTTCTACGAGCAGTACTTC. Translated, it gives CAAKGLFYEQYF.

The rearrangement uses TRBV19 and TRBJ2-5; 8 positions agree with TRBD1. The CDR3 is 14 amino acids. Trimming cost V 6 bases and J 2 bases; bases outside gene matches: 5. Germline V gene data show CDR1 as LNHDA and CDR2 as SQIVND (reference sequence). This chain's CDR3 is CASSSTGDQETQYF. In DNA, the CDR3 is TGTGCCAGTAGCTCGACAGGGGATCAAGAGACCCAGTACTTC.